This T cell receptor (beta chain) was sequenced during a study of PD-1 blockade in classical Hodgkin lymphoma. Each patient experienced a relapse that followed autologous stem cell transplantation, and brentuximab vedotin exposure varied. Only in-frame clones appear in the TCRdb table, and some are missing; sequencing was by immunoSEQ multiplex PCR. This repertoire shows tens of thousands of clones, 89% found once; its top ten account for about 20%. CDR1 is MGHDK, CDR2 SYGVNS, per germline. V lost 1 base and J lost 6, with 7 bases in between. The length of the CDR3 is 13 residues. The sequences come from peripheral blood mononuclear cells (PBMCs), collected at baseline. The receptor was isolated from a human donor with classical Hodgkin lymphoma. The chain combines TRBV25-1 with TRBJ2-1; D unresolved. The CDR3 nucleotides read TGTGCCAGCAGTGAATGGAGATCCAATGAGCAGTTCTTC. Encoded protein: CASSEWRSNEQFF.